The T cell receptor (beta chain) described here comes from a study of long-term antiretroviral therapy in people with HIV. The CDR3 has 14 amino acids. Deletions cut 6 bases from V and 0 bases from J, with 8 bases between. Germline CDR1 reads WNHNN; CDR2 reads SYGVQD (reference sequence). Survey-level resolution applied to immunoSEQ assay v3.0. Libraries were prepared by immunoSEQ multiplex PCR; TCRdb keeps only in-frame clonotypes and omits some of them. The profile shows approximately 17,000 clones, around 81% of them singletons. People in the study who had HIV all got their treatment in the United States.

The TCR sequence derives from a man younger than 35 with HIV. The input for sequencing was unsorted PBMCs, taken 0.1 years before starting antiretroviral therapy. V usage is TRBV10-1 and J usage is TRBJ2-2, with D perhaps matching TRBD1 or TRBD2 (6 bases each). The CDR3: CASRRGPNTGELFF. CDR3 in DNA: TGCGCCAGCAGACGGGGGCCGAACACCGGGGAGCTGTTTTTT.